The rows below give T cell receptor beta chains drawn from one sample of a study of cytomegalovirus exposure and HLA in healthy donors. TCRdb's table, derived via immunoSEQ multiplex PCR, lists solely in-frame clones and lacks some. This repertoire shows about 100,000 clones, about 80% found once; its top ten account for 3.1%. The material sequenced was PBMCs. The receptors originated from a woman aged 35 to 49 in good health and CMV-seronegative. Each CDR3 is given with its conserved first and last residue. The order of the fields is J gene, V gene, D gene, clone size, CDR3 protein, CDR3 DNA. D genes are given only for firm matches. Clone size is not always given. Where it is, it says once, few, many or a class for expanded clones.

>TRBJ2-6|TRBV30|NA|NA
CAWSADSGANVLTF
TGTGCCTGGAGTGCAGACTCTGGGGCCAACGTCCTGACTTTC
>TRBJ2-1|TRBV7-2|NA|few
CASSLALRGDEQFF
TGTGCCAGCAGCTTAGCACTCAGGGGGGATGAGCAGTTCTTC
>TRBJ2-3|TRBV10-2|TRBD2|NA
CASSDSGTSTDTQYF
TGCGCCAGCAGCGATAGCGGGACTAGCACAGATACGCAGTATTTT
>TRBJ2-1|TRBV10-3|NA|NA
CAISESGAGRSSYNEQFF
TGTGCCATCAGTGAGTCCGGAGCGGGCCGGAGCTCCTACAATGAGCAGTTCTTC
>TRBJ1-5|TRBV28|NA|NA
CATRPGSPNQPQHF
TGTGCTACCAGGCCAGGCAGTCCTAATCAGCCCCAGCATTTT
>TRBJ2-2|TRBV6-1|NA|NA
CASPAALSNTGELFF
TGTGCCAGCCCCGCCGCGTTGTCGAACACCGGGGAGCTGTTTTTT
>TRBJ2-3|TRBV6-1|NA|NA
CASSEPGPTGGKKYF
TGTGCCAGCAGTGAACCCGGACCGACAGGAGGAAAGAAGTATTTT
>TRBJ2-1|TRBV7-2|NA|NA
CASSPYTGNEQFF
TGTGCCAGCAGCCCATACACGGGGAATGAGCAGTTCTTC
>TRBJ2-3|TRBV6-5|TRBD1|few
CASSLDRADTQYF
TGTGCCAGCAGTTTGGACAGGGCAGATACGCAGTATTTT
>TRBJ2-5|TRBV7-9|TRBD2|few
CASSLRGLAGVETQYF
TGTGCCAGCAGCCTCCGTGGGCTAGCGGGAGTTGAGACCCAGTACTTC
>TRBJ2-5|TRBV25-1|NA|NA
CASTQGVETQYF
TGTGCCAGCACCCAGGGTGTAGAGACCCAGTACTTC
>TRBJ1-2|TRBV6-5|TRBD1|NA
CASSGQGGGYTF
TGTGCCAGCAGTGGACAGGGCGGTGGCTACACCTTC
>TRBJ2-5|TRBV15|TRBD1|NA
CATGEAGGQETQYF
TGTGCCACCGGCGAGGCAGGGGGCCAAGAGACCCAGTACTTC
>TRBJ1-1|TRBV10-1|NA|NA
CASSERRGGTEAFF
TGCGCCAGCAGTGAGAGGCGGGGAGGCACTGAAGCTTTCTTT
>TRBJ2-5|TRBV19|TRBD2|NA
CASTTTSGGQETQYF
TGTGCCAGTACCACGACTAGCGGGGGGCAAGAGACCCAGTACTTC
>TRBJ2-4|TRBV9|TRBD1|NA
CASGTGSRDIQYF
TGTGCATCCGGGACAGGGAGTCGGGACATTCAGTACTTC
>TRBJ1-4|TRBV6-5|TRBD1|NA
CASLDRVNEKLFF
TGTGCCAGCCTTGACAGGGTTAATGAAAAACTGTTTTTT
>TRBJ1-4|TRBV7-9|TRBD1|NA
CASSQGQGEKLFF
TGTGCCAGCAGCCAAGGACAGGGGGAAAAACTGTTTTTT
>TRBJ2-7|TRBV28|TRBD1|NA
CASTGQGRTGVREQYF
TGTGCCAGCACGGGACAGGGTAGGACGGGGGTGCGCGAGCAGTACTTC
>TRBJ2-6|TRBV19|TRBD1|NA
CASSPWDSGSGANVLTF
TGTGCCAGTAGTCCTTGGGACAGCGGCTCTGGGGCCAACGTCCTGACTTTC
>TRBJ2-1|TRBV5-1|NA|NA
CASSSGSVDEQFF
TGCGCCAGCAGTTCCGGGAGCGTCGATGAGCAGTTCTTC
>TRBJ1-2|TRBV14|NA|NA
CASSQGQNYGYTF
TGTGCCAGCAGCCAAGGCCAGAACTATGGCTACACCTTC
>TRBJ1-1|TRBV7-2|NA|NA
CASSLVAGSRVNTEAFF
TGTGCCAGCAGCTTAGTGGCTGGGAGCAGAGTTAACACTGAAGCTTTCTTT
>TRBJ2-1|TRBV5-1|NA|NA
CASSLALGGGNEQFF
TGCGCCAGCAGCTTGGCCCTAGGGGGTGGGAATGAGCAGTTCTTC
>TRBJ2-5|TRBV5-1|TRBD2|NA
CASSLGAGGPWETQYF
TGCGCCAGCAGCTTGGGAGCGGGGGGGCCGTGGGAGACCCAGTACTTC
>TRBJ1-5|TRBV30|TRBD1|NA
CVWRGQGSGQPQHF
TGTGTCTGGAGGGGACAGGGATCGGGGCAGCCCCAGCATTTT
>TRBJ1-2|TRBV7-9|NA|NA
CASSLTLGGAYGYTF
TGTGCCAGCAGCTTAACCCTGGGGGGGGCGTATGGCTACACCTTC
>TRBJ1-2|TRBV10-3|NA|NA
CAISEQGTRYGYTF
TGTGCCATCAGCGAACAGGGTACTCGCTATGGCTACACCTTC
>TRBJ1-2|TRBV10-3|NA|NA
CAITLKQGQANYGYTF
TGTGCCATCACTTTAAAACAGGGTCAGGCTAACTATGGCTACACCTTC
>TRBJ2-5|TRBV7-7|TRBD1|NA
CASSLTGTRETQYF
TGTGCCAGCAGCTTGACAGGGACGAGGGAGACCCAGTACTTC
>TRBJ2-1|TRBV4-3|TRBD1|NA
CASSQWGGQGSLREQFF
TGCGCCAGCAGCCAATGGGGGGGACAGGGGTCACTAAGGGAGCAGTTCTTC
>TRBJ2-2|TRBV7-6|TRBD1|NA
CASSLRNRGNTGELFF
TGTGCCAGCAGCTTACGTAACAGGGGGAACACCGGGGAGCTGTTTTTT
>TRBJ2-4|TRBV7-9|TRBD2|NA
CASSLQAGLIQYF
TGTGCCAGCAGCTTACAAGCGGGGCTGATTCAGTACTTC
>TRBJ2-1|TRBV9|TRBD2|NA
CASSVDGTSSYNEQFF
TGTGCCAGCAGCGTAGATGGGACTAGCTCCTACAATGAGCAGTTCTTC
>TRBJ2-7|TRBV28|TRBD2|NA
CASSFVGGVYEQYF
TGTGCCAGCAGTTTTGTGGGGGGGGTTTACGAGCAGTACTTC
>TRBJ2-6|TRBV28|NA|few
CASTHGLSGANVLTF
TGTGCCAGCACCCATGGGCTGTCTGGGGCCAACGTCCTGACTTTC
>TRBJ1-6|TRBV2|NA|NA
CASTPRRDSPLHF
TGTGCCAGCACCCCGCGGAGGGATTCACCCCTCCACTTT
>TRBJ2-7|TRBV7-8|TRBD1|NA
CASRQTGVEQYF
TGTGCCAGCAGGCAAACAGGGGTCGAGCAGTACTTC
>TRBJ2-2|TRBV28|TRBD1|NA
CASSSLRGPGELFF
TGTGCCAGCAGTTCCCTCAGGGGGCCCGGGGAGCTGTTTTTT
>TRBJ2-5|TRBV7-9|NA|NA
CASSPVLPGQETQYF
TGTGCCAGCAGCCCCGTCTTGCCAGGGCAAGAGACCCAGTACTTC
>TRBJ2-5|TRBV28|TRBD1|NA
CASSFDRGPETQYF
TGTGCCAGCAGTTTTGACAGGGGGCCTGAGACCCAGTACTTC
>TRBJ2-5|TRBV25-1|TRBD1|NA
CASLGQGGEETQYF
TGTGCCAGTCTAGGACAGGGCGGCGAGGAGACCCAGTACTTC
>TRBJ2-2|TRBV15|NA|NA
CATSRDRVRGGELFF
TGTGCCACCAGCAGAGATCGGGTCCGAGGCGGGGAGCTGTTTTTT
>TRBJ1-1|TRBV28|NA|NA
CASLRSSGKLGAFF
TGTGCCAGCCTACGTTCCTCCGGGAAATTGGGGGCTTTCTTT
>TRBJ2-3|TRBV23-1|TRBD2|NA
CASSPRTGLAGDTDTQYF
TGCGCCAGCAGTCCCCGGACTGGGCTAGCGGGGGACACAGATACGCAGTATTTT
>TRBJ1-1|TRBV2|NA|few
CASSEALGGGTEAFF
TGTGCCAGCAGTGAAGCTCTGGGTGGAGGAACTGAAGCTTTCTTT
>TRBJ2-6|TRBV7-2|NA|NA
CASSLGGAGANVLTF
TGTGCCAGCAGCTTGGGGGGGGCAGGGGCCAACGTCCTGACTTTC
>TRBJ2-5|TRBV28|TRBD2|NA
CASSLSSGGAETQYF
TGTGCCAGCAGTTTGAGTAGCGGGGGGGCCGAGACCCAGTACTTC
>TRBJ1-1|TRBV18|TRBD1|NA
CASSHQGARLLNTEAFF
TGTGCCAGCTCACATCAGGGGGCGCGGCTGCTGAACACTGAAGCTTTCTTT
>TRBJ1-1|TRBV5-5|NA|NA
CASSRSVMNTEAFF
TGTGCCAGCAGCCGCAGCGTCATGAACACTGAAGCTTTCTTT
>TRBJ2-1|TRBV5-1|TRBD1|NA
CASSLPGSTGSNNEQFF
TGCGCCAGCAGCTTACCGGGTTCGACAGGGTCCAACAATGAGCAGTTCTTC
>TRBJ1-4|TRBV18|NA|NA
CASSPQQLNEKLFF
TGTGCCAGCTCACCACAACAGTTAAATGAAAAACTGTTTTTT
>TRBJ2-2|TRBV7-6|TRBD2|NA
CASSGLAGDTGELFF
TGTGCCAGCAGCGGACTAGCGGGAGACACCGGGGAGCTGTTTTTT
>TRBJ2-3|TRBV27|TRBD2|NA
CASSFSGSSPDTQYF
TGTGCCAGCAGTTTTAGCGGGAGTTCCCCAGATACGCAGTATTTT
>TRBJ2-3|TRBV5-1|TRBD2|NA
CASSPLLAGGRDTQYF
TGCGCCAGCAGCCCCTTACTAGCGGGGGGCAGAGATACGCAGTATTTT
>TRBJ2-3|TRBV5-5|NA|NA
CASSLQSGADTQYF
TGTGCCAGCAGCTTGCAGTCCGGGGCAGATACGCAGTATTTT
>TRBJ1-6|TRBV7-2|NA|NA
CASSLVHSTDSPLHF
TGTGCCAGCAGCTTAGTTCACAGCACGGATTCACCCCTCCACTTT